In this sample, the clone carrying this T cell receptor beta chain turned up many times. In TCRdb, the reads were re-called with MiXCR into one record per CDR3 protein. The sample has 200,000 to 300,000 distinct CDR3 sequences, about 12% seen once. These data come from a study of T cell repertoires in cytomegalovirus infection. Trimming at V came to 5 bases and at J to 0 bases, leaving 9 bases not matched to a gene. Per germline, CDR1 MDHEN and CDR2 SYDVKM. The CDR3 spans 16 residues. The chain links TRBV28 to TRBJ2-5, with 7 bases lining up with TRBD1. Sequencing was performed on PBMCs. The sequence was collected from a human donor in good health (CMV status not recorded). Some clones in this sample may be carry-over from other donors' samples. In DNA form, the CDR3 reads TGTGCCAGCAGTACCAGGACAGGCTTTTACCAAGAGACCCAGTACTTC. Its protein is CASSTRTGFYQETQYF.